This TCR beta chain was captured in a study of T cells after yellow fever vaccination. TCRdb recomputed calls from the 5' RACE reads with MiXCR, one row per CDR3 protein. The sample consists of 400,000 to 450,000 distinct CDR3 sequences, around a sixth of them appearing once. V lost 1 base and J lost 6, with 12 bases in between. Germline lookup yields CDR1 LGHNA and CDR2 YSLEER. This CDR3 comprises 15 residues. This clonotype has a handful of counts. Sequencing was performed on PBMCs, taken before the yellow fever booster vaccination. The chain is built from TRBV4-3 and TRBJ2-2; weak D call: TRBD2 (6 bases). This TCR was sampled from a man between 18 and 29 years old who received the YFV17D yellow fever vaccine. Here the CDR3 DNA reads TGCGCCAGCAGCCAAGTCTCAGCGGGTCCCGGGGAGCTGTTTTTT. Translating gives CASSQVSAGPGELFF.